The rows below give T cell receptor beta chains drawn from one sample of a study of shared clonotypes between healthy human individuals. Profiled with immunoSEQ multiplex PCR; TCRdb holds only in-frame clones, not every one. There are around 700,000 clones in the sample; around 74% occur only once, and around 1.6% lies in the top ten. The sequenced material came from memory CD4+ T cells sorted from blood. These receptors originate from a woman aged 25 to 39 in good health. Both conserved end residues are part of each CDR3. Fields, in order: CDR3 protein, CDR3 DNA, clone size, J gene, V gene, D gene. The D gene is left open where the match is weak. Part of the rows lack a size; the others show once, few, many or a class for expanded clones.

cdr3_aa: CASSIDTSSGANVLTF; cdr3_nt: TGTGCCAGTAGTATCGACACCAGCTCTGGGGCCAACGTCCTGACTTTC; clone_size: few; j_call: TRBJ2-6; v_call: TRBV19; d_call: NA
cdr3_aa: CASSLTAANEKLFF; cdr3_nt: TGCGCCAGCAGCTTGACGGCAGCTAATGAAAAACTGTTTTTT; clone_size: NA; j_call: TRBJ1-4; v_call: TRBV5-1; d_call: NA
cdr3_aa: CASSPYSEETQYF; cdr3_nt: TGCGCCAGCAGCCCATACAGTGAAGAGACCCAGTACTTC; clone_size: once; j_call: TRBJ2-5; v_call: TRBV5-1; d_call: NA
cdr3_aa: CASSETGQAFTEAFF; cdr3_nt: TGTGCCAGTAGTGAAACGGGTCAGGCTTTCACTGAAGCTTTCTTT; clone_size: NA; j_call: TRBJ1-1; v_call: TRBV19; d_call: NA
cdr3_aa: CASSQRDKNTDTQYF; cdr3_nt: TGCGCCAGCAGCCAACGGGACAAGAACACAGATACGCAGTATTTT; clone_size: NA; j_call: TRBJ2-3; v_call: TRBV23-1; d_call: NA
cdr3_aa: CASSQEGHKETQYF; cdr3_nt: TGCGCCAGCAGCCAAGAGGGACACAAAGAGACCCAGTACTTC; clone_size: NA; j_call: TRBJ2-5; v_call: TRBV4-1; d_call: NA
cdr3_aa: CASSLSPGRGNQPQHF; cdr3_nt: TGTGCCAGCAGTTTATCTCCAGGGCGGGGCAATCAGCCCCAGCATTTT; clone_size: NA; j_call: TRBJ1-5; v_call: TRBV28; d_call: NA
cdr3_aa: CASRGTGGYGYTF; cdr3_nt: TGTGCCAGCAGGGGGACAGGGGGCTATGGCTACACCTTC; clone_size: NA; j_call: TRBJ1-2; v_call: TRBV6-5; d_call: TRBD1
cdr3_aa: CASSATSGALSDEQFF; cdr3_nt: TGCGCCAGCAGCGCCACTAGCGGGGCCCTTTCCGATGAGCAGTTCTTC; clone_size: NA; j_call: TRBJ2-1; v_call: TRBV5-1; d_call: TRBD2
cdr3_aa: CASSFAGGDGEQFF; cdr3_nt: TGTGCCAGCAGCTTCGCGGGAGGGGACGGGGAGCAGTTCTTC; clone_size: NA; j_call: TRBJ2-1; v_call: TRBV5-4; d_call: TRBD2
cdr3_aa: CASSLSFLGHKSYEQYF; cdr3_nt: TGTGCCAGCAGCTTGTCCTTTCTGGGACACAAATCCTACGAGCAGTACTTC; clone_size: NA; j_call: TRBJ2-7; v_call: TRBV7-9; d_call: NA
cdr3_aa: CASSIPLAGAYNEQFF; cdr3_nt: TGCGCCAGCAGCATCCCTCTAGCGGGAGCCTACAATGAGCAGTTCTTC; clone_size: NA; j_call: TRBJ2-1; v_call: TRBV5-1; d_call: TRBD2
cdr3_aa: CASSYGQGRSYGYTF; cdr3_nt: TGTGCCAGCAGTTACGGGCAGGGAAGATCTTATGGCTACACCTTC; clone_size: NA; j_call: TRBJ1-2; v_call: TRBV6-5; d_call: NA
cdr3_aa: CASSRTSGTPEQYF; cdr3_nt: TGTGCCAGCAGCCGGACTAGCGGAACTCCCGAGCAGTACTTC; clone_size: NA; j_call: TRBJ2-7; v_call: TRBV7-6; d_call: TRBD2
cdr3_aa: CAWSVGTDFTDTQYF; cdr3_nt: TGTGCCTGGAGTGTAGGGACAGATTTCACAGATACGCAGTATTTT; clone_size: NA; j_call: TRBJ2-3; v_call: TRBV30; d_call: TRBD1
cdr3_aa: CASSPPVPNTGELFF; cdr3_nt: TGTGCCAGCTCACCACCCGTCCCGAACACCGGGGAGCTGTTTTTT; clone_size: NA; j_call: TRBJ2-2; v_call: TRBV18; d_call: NA
cdr3_aa: CAWSVLGGVETQYF; cdr3_nt: TGTGCCTGGAGTGTACTAGGGGGGGTGGAGACCCAGTACTTC; clone_size: NA; j_call: TRBJ2-5; v_call: TRBV30; d_call: NA
cdr3_aa: CASSPGQVTYNEQFF; cdr3_nt: TGTGCCAGCTCGCCGGGACAGGTTACCTACAATGAGCAGTTCTTC; clone_size: NA; j_call: TRBJ2-1; v_call: TRBV18; d_call: TRBD1
cdr3_aa: CASSLISRREKLFF; cdr3_nt: TGTGCCAGCAGTTTAATCTCGAGGAGGGAAAAACTGTTTTTT; clone_size: NA; j_call: TRBJ1-4; v_call: TRBV27; d_call: NA
cdr3_aa: CASSPDTNYGYTF; cdr3_nt: TGTGCCAGCAGTCCGGACACTAACTATGGCTACACCTTC; clone_size: NA; j_call: TRBJ1-2; v_call: TRBV2; d_call: NA
cdr3_aa: CASSSTGNEQYF; cdr3_nt: TGTGCCAGCAGTTCGACAGGGAACGAGCAGTACTTC; clone_size: once; j_call: TRBJ2-7; v_call: TRBV6-5; d_call: TRBD1
cdr3_aa: CASKKEARRVSNQPQHF; cdr3_nt: TGTGCCAGCAAAAAGGAGGCCCGCAGAGTTAGCAATCAGCCCCAGCATTTT; clone_size: once; j_call: TRBJ1-5; v_call: TRBV21-1; d_call: NA
cdr3_aa: CASSQSRDRGRLFF; cdr3_nt: TGTGCCAGCAGCCAGTCCCGGGACAGGGGCCGACTGTTTTTT; clone_size: NA; j_call: TRBJ1-4; v_call: TRBV6-5; d_call: TRBD1
cdr3_aa: CATGTLSGANVLTF; cdr3_nt: TGTGCCACTGGGACACTCTCTGGGGCCAACGTCCTGACTTTC; clone_size: NA; j_call: TRBJ2-6; v_call: TRBV19; d_call: NA
cdr3_aa: CASRRTSGINEQFF; cdr3_nt: TGTGCCAGCAGACGGACTAGCGGGATTAATGAGCAGTTCTTC; clone_size: NA; j_call: TRBJ2-1; v_call: TRBV14; d_call: TRBD2
cdr3_aa: CASSLSADRAEGAKNIQYF; cdr3_nt: TGTGCCAGCAGTTTATCTGCGGACAGGGCAGAGGGAGCCAAAAACATTCAGTACTTC; clone_size: NA; j_call: TRBJ2-4; v_call: TRBV27; d_call: TRBD1
cdr3_aa: CASSGAGVAKNIQYF; cdr3_nt: TGTGCCAGCAGCGGGGCGGGGGTAGCCAAAAACATTCAGTACTTC; clone_size: NA; j_call: TRBJ2-4; v_call: TRBV5-6; d_call: TRBD2
cdr3_aa: CASSPLGDEQFF; cdr3_nt: TGTGCCAGCAGCCCGCTCGGGGATGAGCAGTTCTTC; clone_size: NA; j_call: TRBJ2-1; v_call: TRBV11-1; d_call: NA
cdr3_aa: CASSPLETQYF; cdr3_nt: TGTGCCAGCAGCCCCCTTGAGACCCAGTACTTC; clone_size: NA; j_call: TRBJ2-5; v_call: TRBV28; d_call: NA